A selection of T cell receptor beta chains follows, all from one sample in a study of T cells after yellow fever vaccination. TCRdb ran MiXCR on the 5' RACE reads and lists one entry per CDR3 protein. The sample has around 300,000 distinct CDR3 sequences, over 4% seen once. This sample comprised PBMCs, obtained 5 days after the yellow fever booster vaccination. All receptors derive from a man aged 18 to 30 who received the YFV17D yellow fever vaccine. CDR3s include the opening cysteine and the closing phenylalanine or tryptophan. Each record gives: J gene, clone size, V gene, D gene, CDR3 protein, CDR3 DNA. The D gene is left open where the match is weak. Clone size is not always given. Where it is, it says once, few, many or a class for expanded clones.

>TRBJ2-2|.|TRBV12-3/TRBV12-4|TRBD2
CASRTPRGAAGELFF
TGTGCCAGCAGAACCCCGCGGGGGGCGGCCGGGGAGCTGTTTTTT
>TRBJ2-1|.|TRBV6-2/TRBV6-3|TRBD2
CASRISRAGGKFF
TGTGCCAGCAGAATAAGCAGAGCGGGGGGCAAGTTCTTC
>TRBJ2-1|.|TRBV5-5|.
CASSFDGSSYNEQFF
TGTGCCAGCAGCTTTGATGGAAGCTCCTACAATGAGCAGTTCTTC
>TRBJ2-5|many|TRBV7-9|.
CASSLAGSETQYF
TGTGCCAGCAGCTTAGCAGGGTCGGAGACCCAGTACTTC
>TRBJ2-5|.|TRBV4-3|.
CASSQVSWEGTQYF
TGCGCCAGCAGCCAAGTATCTTGGGAAGGGACCCAGTACTTC
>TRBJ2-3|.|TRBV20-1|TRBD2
CSARPSGAVSTDTQYF
TGCAGTGCTAGGCCTAGCGGGGCGGTTAGCACAGATACGCAGTATTTT
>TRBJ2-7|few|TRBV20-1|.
CSARDGTASQYF
TGCAGTGCTAGAGATGGGACGGCCTCCCAGTACTTC
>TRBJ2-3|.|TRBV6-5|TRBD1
CASRTGYRGDTQYF
TGTGCCAGCAGGACAGGGTATCGGGGCGATACGCAGTATTTT
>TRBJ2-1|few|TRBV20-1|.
CSAIGGYNEQFF
TGCAGTGCTATCGGCGGGTACAATGAGCAGTTCTTC
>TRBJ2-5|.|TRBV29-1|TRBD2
CSVSFASGGQETQYF
TGCAGCGTTTCCTTTGCTAGCGGGGGCCAAGAGACCCAGTACTTC
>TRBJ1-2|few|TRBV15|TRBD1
CATSWKLQGTGYTF
TGTGCCACCAGCTGGAAGTTACAGGGGACTGGCTACACCTTC
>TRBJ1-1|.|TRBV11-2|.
CASSLEGSNTEAFF
TGTGCCAGCAGCTTAGAAGGCTCGAACACTGAAGCTTTCTTT
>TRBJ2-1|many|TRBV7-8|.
CASSLVRPGTYDSYNEQFF
TGTGCCAGCAGCTTAGTACGTCCCGGGACCTACGACTCCTACAATGAGCAGTTCTTC
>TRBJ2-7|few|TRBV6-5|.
CASRAGYEQYF
TGTGCCAGCAGGGCAGGCTACGAGCAGTACTTC
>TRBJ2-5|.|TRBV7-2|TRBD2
CASSLRGAGGRETQYF
TGTGCCAGCAGCCTTCGAGGGGCGGGGGGGAGAGAGACCCAGTACTTC
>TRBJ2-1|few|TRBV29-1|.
CSVEGGRLQFF
TGCAGCGTTGAAGGGGGCAGGCTGCAGTTCTTC
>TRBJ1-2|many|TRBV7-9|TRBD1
CASSPPGQGSGYTF
TGTGCCAGCAGCCCACCGGGACAGGGGTCTGGCTACACCTTC
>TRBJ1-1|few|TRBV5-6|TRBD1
CASSLGQGGASSEAFF
TGTGCCAGCAGCTTGGGACAGGGGGGTGCCTCTTCCGAAGCTTTCTTT
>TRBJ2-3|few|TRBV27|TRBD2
CASSTDSGGATDTQYF
TGTGCCAGCTCAACGGATAGCGGGGGGGCCACAGATACGCAGTATTTT
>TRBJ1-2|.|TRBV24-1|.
CATSGPGQNYGYTF
TGTGCCACCAGTGGCCCTGGACAGAACTATGGCTACACCTTC
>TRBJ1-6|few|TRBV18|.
CASSRDRNSPLHF
TGTGCCAGCTCTCGGGACCGAAATTCACCCCTCCACTTT
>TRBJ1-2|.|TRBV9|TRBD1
CASSAGQYGYTF
TGTGCCAGCAGCGCGGGACAGTATGGCTACACCTTC
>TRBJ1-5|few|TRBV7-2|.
CASSPLARGQPQHF
TGTGCCAGCAGCCCTCTGGCCAGGGGACAGCCCCAGCATTTT
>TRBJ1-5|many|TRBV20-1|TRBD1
CSALDPHRDRVYQPQHF
TGCAGTGCTCTAGATCCGCACCGGGACAGAGTCTATCAGCCCCAGCATTTT
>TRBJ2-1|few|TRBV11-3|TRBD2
CASSLDLGGGNNEQFF
TGTGCCAGCAGCTTAGATCTGGGGGGGGGTAACAATGAGCAGTTCTTC
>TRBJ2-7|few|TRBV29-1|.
CSVLPATGNEQYF
TGCAGCGTTCTACCGGCCACAGGTAACGAGCAGTACTTC
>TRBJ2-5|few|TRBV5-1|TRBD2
CASSSPLAGGETQYF
TGCGCCAGCAGCTCCCCTCTAGCGGGCGGGGAGACCCAGTACTTC
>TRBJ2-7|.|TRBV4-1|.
CASSQDLGPSYEQYF
TGCGCCAGCAGCCAAGATTTGGGGCCCTCCTACGAGCAGTACTTC
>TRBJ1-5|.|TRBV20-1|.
CSAGPLWDNQPQHF
TGCAGTGCTGGACCGCTCTGGGACAATCAGCCCCAGCATTTT
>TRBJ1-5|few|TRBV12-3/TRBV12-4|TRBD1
CASSPPGTGDPQPQHF
TGTGCCAGCAGTCCCCCCGGGACAGGGGATCCTCAGCCCCAGCATTTT
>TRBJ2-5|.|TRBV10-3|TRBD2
CAIRGGASETQYF
TGTGCCATCCGGGGGGGAGCGTCGGAGACCCAGTACTTC
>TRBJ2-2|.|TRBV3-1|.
CASSLRGRRLTGELFF
TGTGCCAGCAGCCTAAGAGGACGGAGGTTAACCGGGGAGCTGTTTTTT
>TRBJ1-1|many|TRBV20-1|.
CSAREGPGVTEAFF
TGCAGTGCTAGAGAGGGGCCAGGCGTCACTGAAGCTTTCTTT
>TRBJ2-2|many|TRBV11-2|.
CASSWTDAGELFF
TGTGCCAGCAGCTGGACAGACGCCGGGGAGCTGTTTTTT
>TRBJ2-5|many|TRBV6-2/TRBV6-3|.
CASSTPAGLQGETQYF
TGTGCCAGCAGCACCCCGGCGGGACTCCAGGGCGAGACCCAGTACTTC
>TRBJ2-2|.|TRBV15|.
CATSRDIGRNTGELFF
TGTGCCACCAGCAGAGACATCGGACGGAACACCGGGGAGCTGTTTTTT
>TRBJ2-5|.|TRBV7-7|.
CASSLVGQTQYF
TGTGCTAGCAGCTTAGTTGGACAGACCCAGTACTTC
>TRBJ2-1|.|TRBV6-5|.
CASRGQRRYNEQFF
TGTGCCAGCAGGGGGCAGAGGCGCTACAATGAGCAGTTCTTC
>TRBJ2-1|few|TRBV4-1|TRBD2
CASSLLAGVQSYNEQFF
TGCGCCAGCAGCCTTTTAGCGGGGGTTCAATCCTACAATGAGCAGTTCTTC
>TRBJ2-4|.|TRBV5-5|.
CASSLLALAKNIQYF
TGTGCCAGCAGCCTGCTCGCTCTAGCCAAAAACATTCAGTACTTC
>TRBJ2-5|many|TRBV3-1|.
CASSQSRRQKETQYF
TGTGCCAGCAGCCAAAGTCGGCGGCAAAAAGAGACCCAGTACTTC
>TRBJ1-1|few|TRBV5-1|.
CASSITGGRETEAFF
TGCGCCAGCAGTATCACGGGGGGGCGAGAAACTGAAGCTTTCTTT
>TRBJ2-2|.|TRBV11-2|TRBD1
CASSLEQGTGELFF
TGTGCCAGCAGCTTAGAACAGGGGACCGGGGAGCTGTTTTTT
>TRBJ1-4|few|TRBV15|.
CATSPEGAGEKLFF
TGTGCCACCAGCCCTGAAGGGGCGGGTGAAAAACTGTTTTTT
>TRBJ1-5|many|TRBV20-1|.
CSARVIAGSNQPQHF
TGCAGTGCTAGAGTGATCGCCGGAAGCAATCAGCCCCAGCATTTT
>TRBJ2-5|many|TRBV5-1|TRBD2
CASSLVSGGQETQYF
TGCGCCAGCAGCTTGGTTAGCGGGGGTCAAGAGACCCAGTACTTC
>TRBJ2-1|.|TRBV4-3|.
CASSQDLGGSYNEQFF
TGCGCCAGCAGCCAAGATCTGGGGGGCTCCTACAATGAGCAGTTCTTC
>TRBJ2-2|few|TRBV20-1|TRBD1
CSVLLPGDSGTGELFF
TGCAGTGTATTGCTGCCCGGGGACAGTGGGACCGGGGAGCTGTTTTTT
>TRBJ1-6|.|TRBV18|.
CASSPGVYNSPLHF
TGTGCCAGCTCACCAGGCGTGTATAATTCACCCCTCCACTTT
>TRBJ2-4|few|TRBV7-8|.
CASSPRQGLAKNIQYF
TGTGCCAGCAGCCCCCGTCAGGGGCTAGCCAAAAACATTCAGTACTTC
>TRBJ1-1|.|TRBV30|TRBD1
CAWSKGQGLTEAFF
TGTGCCTGGAGTAAAGGACAGGGTCTGACTGAAGCTTTCTTT
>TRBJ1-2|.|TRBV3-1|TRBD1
CASSLSQGAWGYTF
TGTGCCAGCAGCCTATCACAGGGGGCGTGGGGCTACACCTTC
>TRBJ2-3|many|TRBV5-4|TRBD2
CASSSTTSGAYTQYF
TGTGCCAGCAGCTCGACGACTAGCGGGGCATATACGCAGTATTTT
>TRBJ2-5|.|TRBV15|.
CATSRRGELSETQYF
TGTGCCACCAGCAGACGAGGGGAACTATCGGAGACCCAGTACTTC
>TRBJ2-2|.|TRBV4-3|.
CASSQRGQGFGELFF
TGCGCCAGCAGCCAGAGGGGCCAGGGATTCGGGGAGCTGTTTTTT
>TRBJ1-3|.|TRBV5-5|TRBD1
CASSFGQGANTIYF
TGTGCCAGCAGCTTCGGACAGGGGGCAAACACCATATATTTT
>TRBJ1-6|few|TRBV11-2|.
CASSRGEWGRISPLHF
TGTGCCAGCAGCCGGGGGGAGTGGGGGAGAATTTCACCCCTCCACTTT
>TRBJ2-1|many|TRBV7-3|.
CASSSQGAGASYNEQFF
TGTGCCAGCAGTTCTCAGGGTGCGGGGGCTTCCTACAATGAGCAGTTCTTC
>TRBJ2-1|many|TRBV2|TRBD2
CASRRLAGDNEQFF
TGTGCCAGCAGGCGACTAGCGGGGGACAATGAGCAGTTCTTC
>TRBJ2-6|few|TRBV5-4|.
CAAQDSLSVLGANVLTF
TGTGCAGCACAAGACTCCCTAAGCGTACTCGGGGCCAACGTCCTGACTTTC